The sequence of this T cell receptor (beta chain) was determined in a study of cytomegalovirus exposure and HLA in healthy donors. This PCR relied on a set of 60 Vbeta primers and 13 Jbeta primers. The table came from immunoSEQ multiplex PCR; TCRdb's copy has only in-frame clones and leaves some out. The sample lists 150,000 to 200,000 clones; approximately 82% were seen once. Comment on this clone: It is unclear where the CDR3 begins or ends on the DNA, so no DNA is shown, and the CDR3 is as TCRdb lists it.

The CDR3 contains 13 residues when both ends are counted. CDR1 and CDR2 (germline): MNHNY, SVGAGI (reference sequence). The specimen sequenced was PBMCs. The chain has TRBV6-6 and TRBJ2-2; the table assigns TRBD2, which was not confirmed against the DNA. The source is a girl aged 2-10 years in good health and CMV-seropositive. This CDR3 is CASSNLRAGELFF.